These 5 T cell receptor beta chains share one sample of origin, sequenced in a study of T cells in localized non-small cell lung cancer. TCRdb keeps only in-frame clones here, not all; method: immunoSEQ multiplex PCR. This sample has some 1,800 clones, with about a quarter found just once. The specimen comprised normal lung tissue next to the tumor, sampled before any cancer treatment. These receptors were collected from a male donor aged 60 or over with stage I lung adenocarcinoma.

J is TRBJ1-2 and V is TRBV9; tentative D call: TRBD1 (6 bases). The length of the CDR3 is 17 residues. Germline V gene lookup returns CDR1 SGDLS and CDR2 YYNGEE. Trimming pared 5 bases from V and 1 base from J, leaving 21 bases between. As DNA, the CDR3 is TGTGCCAGCAGTCAGGGGACCAACAGGAGGGGTAACTATGGCTACACCTTC. Encoded protein: CASSQGTNRRGNYGYTF. Looking up the rest from reference TRBV9 and TRBJ1-2 gives the full variable domain: DSGVTQTPKHLITATGQRVTLRCSPRSGDLSVYWYQQSLDQGLQFLIQYYNGEERAKGNILERFSAQQFPDLHSELNLSSLELGDSALYFCASSQGTNRRGNYGYTFGSGTRLTVV.

This clone was found once. The V call is TRBV4-1, the J call TRBJ2-7, with 8 bases identical to TRBD2. Per the germline V gene, CDR1 is MGHRA and CDR2 is YSYEKL. The V segment lost 4 bases and the J segment 6 bases; nucleotides outside the gene matches: 2. The CDR3 contains 12 residues. The CDR3 loop is CASSPLAGEQYF. CDR3 nucleotides: TGCGCCAGCAGCCCTCTAGCGGGCGAGCAGTACTTC.

This clone is medium-sized by share. The chain employs TRBV11-3 and TRBJ2-2, with 7 bases matching TRBD2. Germline lookup yields CDR1 SGHNT and CDR2 YENEEA. The V gene end was trimmed by 3 bases and the J gene end by 0 bases; junction bases not matched to a gene: 4. The CDR3 is made up of 16 amino acids. Here the CDR3 DNA reads TGTGCCAGCAGCTTCCTAGGGACTACGAACACCGGGGAGCTGTTTTTT. It codes for CASSFLGTTNTGELFF.

The J gene is TRBJ1-2, the V gene TRBV18; 8 positions agree with TRBD1. V lost 3 bases, J lost 3 bases, and 3 bases stayed unmatched. Germline lookup yields CDR1 KGHSH and CDR2 LQKENI. The CDR3 extends over 14 amino acids. The CDR3 loop is CASSPTGQDYGYTF. The CDR3 DNA is TGTGCCAGCTCACCCACGGGACAGGACTATGGCTACACCTTC.

The chain combines TRBV23-1 with TRBJ2-1; 8 bases match TRBD1. TRBV23-1 is given ORF status, its function remaining uncertain. This CDR3 has 17 residues. V shed 6 bases and J 7 bases; nucleotides not matched to a gene: 17. CDR3 protein: CASSLSFSGQGMNEQFF. In nucleotides, the CDR3 is TGCGCCAGCAGCTTGAGTTTTAGCGGACAGGGAATGAATGAGCAGTTCTTC.